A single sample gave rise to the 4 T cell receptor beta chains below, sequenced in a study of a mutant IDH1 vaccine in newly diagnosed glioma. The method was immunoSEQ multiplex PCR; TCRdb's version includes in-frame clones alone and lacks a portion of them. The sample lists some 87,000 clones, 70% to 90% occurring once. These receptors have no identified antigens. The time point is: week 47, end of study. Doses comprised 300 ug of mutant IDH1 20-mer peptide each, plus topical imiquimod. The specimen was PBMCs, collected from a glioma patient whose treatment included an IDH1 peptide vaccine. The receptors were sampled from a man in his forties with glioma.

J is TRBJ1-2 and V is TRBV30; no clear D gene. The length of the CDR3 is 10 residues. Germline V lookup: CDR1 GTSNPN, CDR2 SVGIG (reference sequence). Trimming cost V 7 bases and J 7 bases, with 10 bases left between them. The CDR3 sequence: CASELFGYTF. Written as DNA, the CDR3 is TGTGCCTCTGAACTTTTTGGCTACACCTTC.

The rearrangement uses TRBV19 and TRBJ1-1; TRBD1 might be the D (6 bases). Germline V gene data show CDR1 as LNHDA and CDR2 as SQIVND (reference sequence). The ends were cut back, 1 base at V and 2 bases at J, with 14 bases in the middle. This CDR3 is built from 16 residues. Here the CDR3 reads CASSIARGVRNTEAFF. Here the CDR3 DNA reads TGTGCCAGTAGTATAGCCAGGGGAGTTAGAAACACTGAAGCTTTCTTT. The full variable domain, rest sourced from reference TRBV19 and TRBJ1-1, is DGGITQSPKYLFRKEGQNVTLSCEQNLNHDAMYWYRQDPGQGLRLIYYSQIVNDFQKGDIAEGYSVSREKKESFPLTVTSAQKNPTAFYLCASSIARGVRNTEAFFGQGTRLTVV.

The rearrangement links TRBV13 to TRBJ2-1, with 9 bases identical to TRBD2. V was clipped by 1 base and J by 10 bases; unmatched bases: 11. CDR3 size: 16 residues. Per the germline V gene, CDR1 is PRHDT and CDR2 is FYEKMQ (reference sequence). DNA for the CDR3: TGTGCCAGCAGCTTAGTTGGGACTAGCAATTATGAGGAGCAGTTCTTC. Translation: CASSLVGTSNYEEQFF. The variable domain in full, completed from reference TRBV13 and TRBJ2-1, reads AAGVIQSPRHLIKEKRETATLKCYPIPRHDTVYWYQQGPGQDPQFLISFYEKMQSDKGSIPDRFSAQQFSDYHSELNMSSLELGDSALYFCASSLVGTSNYEEQFFGPGTRLTVL.

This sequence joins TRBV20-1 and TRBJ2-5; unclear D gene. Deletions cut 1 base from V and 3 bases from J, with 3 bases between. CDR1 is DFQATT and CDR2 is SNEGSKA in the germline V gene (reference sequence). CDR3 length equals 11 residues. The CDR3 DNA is TGCAGTGCTAGAGTTAAAGAGACCCAGTACTTC. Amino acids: CSARVKETQYF.